This T cell receptor beta chain was obtained from a study of T cell responses to AZD1222 COVID-19 vaccine. Overall study findings and caveats: Donors were chiefly white British, with a greater number of females, and clonal diversity was perhaps underestimated. Nearly half of spike-specific TCRs reportedly target unmutated variant regions.

V lost 0 bases to trimming and J lost 4 bases, with 10 bases between them. This CDR3 comprises 14 residues. CDR1 is SGDLS, CDR2 YYNGEE, per germline. This clone was seen more than once but under ten times. Its specificity is not known. Other nucleotide sequences in the sample specify the same CDR3. Produced via immunoSEQ multiplex PCR; TCRdb's table is partial and in-frame only. The sample shows fewer than 150,000 clones, over 90% of them seen only once. Sequencing used peripheral blood, obtained on day 0 of AZD1222 vaccination. The gene calls are TRBV9 and TRBJ2-5, with D hard to call. This receptor was obtained from an adult in good health. The CDR3 spells CASSVGQAGETQYF. In DNA form, the CDR3 reads TGTGCCAGCAGCGTAGGGCAGGCCGGAGAGACCCAGTACTTC.